The clone carrying this T cell receptor beta chain has a single count. Its target is unknown. Genes and germline come from the mouse. The observed sequence ends 1 residue before the CDR3 terminus, with the missing tail filled in from the germline J gene. TCRdb keeps only in-frame clones here, not all; method: immunoSEQ multiplex PCR. The profile shows more than 3,000 clones, around half of them singletons. V trimming: 3 bases; J trimming: 3 bases; junction bases outside the gene matches: 3. The CDR3 sequence is 13 residues long. Germline V gives CDR1 GKSSPN, CDR2 SITVG. These data originate in a study of tissue T cells after allogeneic stem cell transplantation. Time point: mouse harvest day 14 after allogeneic transplant. The graft held 10^6 splenic CD5+ T cells and 10^7 T-cell-depleted bone marrow cells. This mouse GVHD model was MHC-mismatched B6 to BALB/c, profiled day 7 or 14. Whole-study results and caveats: Only a limited share of tissue TCRs appeared in blood or spleen. Motif-based clustering found tissue-specific repertoire signatures shared across patients, though few clones were shared. Anatomically similar tissues had similar TCR repertoires within each patient.

This clonotype was obtained from a female BALB/c mouse given C57BL/6 T cells with graft-versus-host disease after an allogeneic hematopoietic cell transplant. The rearrangement joins TRBV31 to TRBJ2-4, with TRBD2 identical over 7 bases. The sequenced material came from gut tissue. Incomplete CDR3 DNA: TGTGCCTGGAGCATGGGGGGACAAAACACCTTGTAC. Protein: CAWSMGGQNTLY. The whole CDR3 sequence is CAWSMGGQNTLYF.